This T cell receptor (beta chain) is from a study of Ad26.COV2.S vaccination and SARS-CoV-2 variants. General study results and limits: Measurements of TCR breadth and depth may have given underestimates of the total T cell responses. The breadth of spike-specific CD8+ and CD4+ T cell responses after vaccination was reportedly substantial.

Documented treatment: around 19 received Ad26.COV2.S at low or high dose, single or two shots; about 5 received placebo; per-sample allocation not given. Material that was analyzed had been drawn on day 63 after the first vaccine or placebo injection. Within Boston, the person who donated was an adult of 18-55 years. A remark on this clone: Its target is not known.

Only in-frame clones appear in the TCRdb table, and some are missing; sequencing was by immunoSEQ multiplex PCR. The data show approximately 300,000 clones, about 86% seen once. The receptor's source is a person aged 18-65 years who received the Ad26.COV2.S COVID-19 vaccine or a placebo. The source was peripheral blood, collected in a trial of Ad26.COV2.S vaccine versus placebo.

The CDR3 sequence is CASSPMGGETEAFF. In DNA, the CDR3 is TGTGCCAGCTCACCGATGGGGGGGGAAACTGAAGCTTTCTTT. V is TRBV18 and J is TRBJ1-1, with D possibly being TRBD1 (5 bases). Germline CDR1 is KGHSH and CDR2 is LQKENI. CDR3 length: 14 amino acids. V was trimmed by 3 bases and J by 5 bases, leaving 13 bases between them.